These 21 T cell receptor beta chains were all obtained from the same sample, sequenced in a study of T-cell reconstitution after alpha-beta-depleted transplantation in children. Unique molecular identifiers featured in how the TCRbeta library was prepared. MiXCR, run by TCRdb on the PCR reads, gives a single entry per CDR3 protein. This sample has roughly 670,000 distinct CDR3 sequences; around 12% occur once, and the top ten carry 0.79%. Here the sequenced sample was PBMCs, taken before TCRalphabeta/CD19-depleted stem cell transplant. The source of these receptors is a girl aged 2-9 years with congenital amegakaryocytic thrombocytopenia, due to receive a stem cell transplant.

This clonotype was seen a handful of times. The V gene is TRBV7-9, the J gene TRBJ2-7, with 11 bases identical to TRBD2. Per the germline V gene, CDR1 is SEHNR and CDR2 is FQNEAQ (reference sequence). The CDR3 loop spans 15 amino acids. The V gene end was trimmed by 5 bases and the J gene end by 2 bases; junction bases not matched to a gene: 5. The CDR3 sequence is CASSAMTSGTYEQYF. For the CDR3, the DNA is TGTGCCAGCAGCGCAATGACTAGCGGGACCTACGAGCAGTACTTC.

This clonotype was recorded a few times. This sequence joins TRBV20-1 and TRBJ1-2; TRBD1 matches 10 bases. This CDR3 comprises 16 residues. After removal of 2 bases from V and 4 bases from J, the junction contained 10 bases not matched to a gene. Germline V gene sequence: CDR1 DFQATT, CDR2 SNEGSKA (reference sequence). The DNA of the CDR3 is TGCAGTGCTAGACCTCGGGACAGGGGCAGATCCTATGGCTACACCTTC. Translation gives CSARPRDRGRSYGYTF.

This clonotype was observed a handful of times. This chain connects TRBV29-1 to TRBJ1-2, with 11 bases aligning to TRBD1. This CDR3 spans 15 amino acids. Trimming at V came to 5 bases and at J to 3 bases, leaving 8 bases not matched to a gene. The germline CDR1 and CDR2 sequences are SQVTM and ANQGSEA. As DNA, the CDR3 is TGCAGCGTTTTTGCCAGGGACAGGGGGGACTATGGCTACACCTTC. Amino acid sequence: CSVFARDRGDYGYTF.

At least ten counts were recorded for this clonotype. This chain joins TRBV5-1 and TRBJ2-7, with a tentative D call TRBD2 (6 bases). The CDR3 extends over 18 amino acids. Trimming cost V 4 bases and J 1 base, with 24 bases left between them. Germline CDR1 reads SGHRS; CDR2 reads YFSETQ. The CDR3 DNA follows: TGCGCCAGCAGCCCCGGTGGGGGGATGTTGGGGATTTCCTACGAGCAGTACTTC. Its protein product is CASSPGGGMLGISYEQYF.

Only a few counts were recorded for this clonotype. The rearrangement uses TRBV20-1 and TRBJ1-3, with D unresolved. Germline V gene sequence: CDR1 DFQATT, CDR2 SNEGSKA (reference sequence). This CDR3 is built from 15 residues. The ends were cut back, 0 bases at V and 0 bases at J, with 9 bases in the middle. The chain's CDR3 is CSARDPSTSGNTIYF. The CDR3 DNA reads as TGCAGTGCTAGAGATCCGAGTACCTCTGGAAACACCATATATTTT.

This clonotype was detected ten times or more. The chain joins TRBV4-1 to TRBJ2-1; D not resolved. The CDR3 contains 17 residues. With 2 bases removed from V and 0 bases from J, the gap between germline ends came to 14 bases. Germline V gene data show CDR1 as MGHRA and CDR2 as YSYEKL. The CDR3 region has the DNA TGCGCCAGCAGCCAACTCGCGACTCAAAGCTCCTACAATGAGCAGTTCTTC. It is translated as CASSQLATQSSYNEQFF.

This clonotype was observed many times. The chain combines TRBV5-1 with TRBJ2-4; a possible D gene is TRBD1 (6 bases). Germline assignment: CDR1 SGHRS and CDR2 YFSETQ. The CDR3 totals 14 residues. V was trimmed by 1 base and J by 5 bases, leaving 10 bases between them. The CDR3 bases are TGCGCCAGCAGCTTGTGGGGGCGGGAAAACATTCAGTACTTC. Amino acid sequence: CASSLWGRENIQYF. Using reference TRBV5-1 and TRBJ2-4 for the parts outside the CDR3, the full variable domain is KAGVTQTPRYLIKTRGQQVTLSCSPISGHRSVSWYQQTPGQGLQFLFEYFSETQRNKGNFPGRFSGRQFSNSRSEMNVSTLELGDSALYLCASSLWGRENIQYFGAGTRLSVL.

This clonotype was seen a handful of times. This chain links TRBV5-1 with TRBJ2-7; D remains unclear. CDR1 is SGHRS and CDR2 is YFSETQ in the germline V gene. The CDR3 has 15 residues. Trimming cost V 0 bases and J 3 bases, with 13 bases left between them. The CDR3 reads CASSLVVGSGYEQYF. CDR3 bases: TGCGCCAGCAGCTTGGTTGTCGGGTCGGGCTACGAGCAGTACTTC.

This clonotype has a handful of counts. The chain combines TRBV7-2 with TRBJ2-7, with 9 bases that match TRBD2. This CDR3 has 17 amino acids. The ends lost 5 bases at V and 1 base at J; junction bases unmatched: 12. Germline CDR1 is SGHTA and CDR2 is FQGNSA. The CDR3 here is CASSPVIAGDGSYEQYF. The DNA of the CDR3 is TGTGCCAGCAGCCCGGTGATAGCGGGAGATGGATCCTACGAGCAGTACTTC.

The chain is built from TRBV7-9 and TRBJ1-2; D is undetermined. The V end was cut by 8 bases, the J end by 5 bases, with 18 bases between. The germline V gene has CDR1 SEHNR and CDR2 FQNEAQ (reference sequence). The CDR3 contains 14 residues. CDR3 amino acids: CASEVSEGGYGYTF. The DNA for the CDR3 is TGTGCCAGCGAGGTATCGGAAGGCGGGTATGGCTACACCTTC.

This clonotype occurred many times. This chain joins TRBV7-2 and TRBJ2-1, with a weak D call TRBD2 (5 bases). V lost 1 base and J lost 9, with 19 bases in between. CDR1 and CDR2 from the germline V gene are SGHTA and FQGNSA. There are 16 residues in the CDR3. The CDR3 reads CASSLEIPGRLVEQFF. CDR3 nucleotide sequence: TGTGCCAGCAGCTTAGAGATCCCGGGGAGATTAGTTGAGCAGTTCTTC.

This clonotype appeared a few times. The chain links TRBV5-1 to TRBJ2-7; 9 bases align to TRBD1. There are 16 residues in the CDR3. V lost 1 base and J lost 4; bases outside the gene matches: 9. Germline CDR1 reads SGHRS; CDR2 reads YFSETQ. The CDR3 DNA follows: TGCGCCAGCAGCTTGCATTTGGACAGGGGTACGTACGAGCAGTACTTC. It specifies CASSLHLDRGTYEQYF. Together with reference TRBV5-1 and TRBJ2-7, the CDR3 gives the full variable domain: KAGVTQTPRYLIKTRGQQVTLSCSPISGHRSVSWYQQTPGQGLQFLFEYFSETQRNKGNFPGRFSGRQFSNSRSEMNVSTLELGDSALYLCASSLHLDRGTYEQYFGPGTRLTVT.

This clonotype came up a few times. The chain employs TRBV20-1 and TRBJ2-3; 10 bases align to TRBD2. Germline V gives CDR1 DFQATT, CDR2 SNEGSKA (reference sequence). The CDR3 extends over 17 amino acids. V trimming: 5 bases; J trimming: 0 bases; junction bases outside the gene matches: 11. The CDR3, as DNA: TGCAGTGCTGGCGGCAGCGGGGGGGCCCCTAGCACAGATACGCAGTATTTT. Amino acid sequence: CSAGGSGGAPSTDTQYF.

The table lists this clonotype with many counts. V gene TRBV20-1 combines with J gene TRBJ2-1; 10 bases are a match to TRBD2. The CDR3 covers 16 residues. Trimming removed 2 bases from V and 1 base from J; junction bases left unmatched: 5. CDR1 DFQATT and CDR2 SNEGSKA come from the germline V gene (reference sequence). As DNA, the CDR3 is TGCAGTGCTAGAACTAGCGGGAATCCTTCCTACAATGAGCAGTTCTTC. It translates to CSARTSGNPSYNEQFF.

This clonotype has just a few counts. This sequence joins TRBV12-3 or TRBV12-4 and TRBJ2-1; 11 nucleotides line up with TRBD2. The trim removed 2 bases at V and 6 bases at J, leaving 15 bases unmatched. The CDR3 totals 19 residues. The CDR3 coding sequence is TGTGCCAGCAGTTTACGGCGGTTGGTTAGCGGGAGGGCCCCCAATGAGCAGTTCTTC. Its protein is CASSLRRLVSGRAPNEQFF.

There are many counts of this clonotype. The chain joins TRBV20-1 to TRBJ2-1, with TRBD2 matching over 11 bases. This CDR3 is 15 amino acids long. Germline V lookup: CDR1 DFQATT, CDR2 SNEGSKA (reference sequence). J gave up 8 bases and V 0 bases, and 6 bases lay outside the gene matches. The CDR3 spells CSARDLAGGLYEQFF. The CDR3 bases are TGCAGTGCTAGAGATTTAGCGGGAGGGCTCTATGAGCAGTTCTTC.

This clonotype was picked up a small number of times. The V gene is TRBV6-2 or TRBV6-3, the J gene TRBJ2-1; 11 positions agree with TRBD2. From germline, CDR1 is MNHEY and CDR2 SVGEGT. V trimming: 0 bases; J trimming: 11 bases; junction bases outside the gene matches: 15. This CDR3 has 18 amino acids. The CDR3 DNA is TGTGCCAGCAGTTACTCGACTAGCGGGGAGCTCTACACCCTTCAGCAGTTCTTC. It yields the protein CASSYSTSGELYTLQQFF.

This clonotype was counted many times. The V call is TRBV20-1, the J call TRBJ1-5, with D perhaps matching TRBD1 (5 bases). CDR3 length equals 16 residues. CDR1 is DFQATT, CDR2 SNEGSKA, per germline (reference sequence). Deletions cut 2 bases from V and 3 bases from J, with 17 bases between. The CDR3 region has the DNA TGCAGTGCTAGACGACACTACGGGACGGACAATCAGCCCCAGCATTTT. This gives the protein CSARRHYGTDNQPQHF.

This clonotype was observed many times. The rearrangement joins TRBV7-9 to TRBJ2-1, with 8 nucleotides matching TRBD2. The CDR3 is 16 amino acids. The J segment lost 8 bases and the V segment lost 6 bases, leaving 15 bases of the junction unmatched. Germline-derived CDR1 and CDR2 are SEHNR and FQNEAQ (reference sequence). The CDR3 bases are TGTGCCAGCAGGGCCAGGCGGGAGGTATTGTTCGATGAGCAGTTCTTC. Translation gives CASRARREVLFDEQFF.

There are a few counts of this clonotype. For the CDR3, the DNA is TGTGCCAGCTCACCTGGACGATTCGGAGAGACCCAGTACTTC. Protein: CASSPGRFGETQYF. The rearrangement joins TRBV18 to TRBJ2-5; D not resolved. The ends were cut back, 3 bases at V and 4 bases at J, with 12 bases in the middle. The CDR3 is 14 residues long. Germline loops: CDR1 KGHSH, CDR2 LQKENI.

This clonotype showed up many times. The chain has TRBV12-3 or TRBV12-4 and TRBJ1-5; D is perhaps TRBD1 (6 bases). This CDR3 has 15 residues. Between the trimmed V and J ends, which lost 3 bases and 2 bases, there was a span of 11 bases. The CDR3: CASSFGRGGNQPQHF. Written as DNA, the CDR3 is TGTGCCAGCAGTTTCGGCAGGGGAGGCAATCAGCCCCAGCATTTT.